The 9 T cell receptor beta chains presented below share a single source sample, sequenced in a study of OX40 agonist ivuxolimab in advanced cancers. Using immunoSEQ multiplex PCR, the repertoire was profiled, and TCRdb retains in-frame clones only, with some absent. The sample has 65,000 to 70,000 clones; roughly 84% are singletons. Sequencing was performed on CD4+ or CD8+ T cells sorted from blood, taken in a trial of the OX40 agonist ivuxolimab. Receptors originate from an adult with an advanced solid tumor such as melanoma, head and neck, liver or kidney cancer.

This chain links TRBV30 with TRBJ2-7, with TRBD1 matching 11 bases. Per the germline V gene, CDR1 is GTSNPN and CDR2 is SVGIG (reference sequence). Trimming removed 0 bases from V and 9 bases from J; junction bases left unmatched: 10. The CDR3 spans 15 residues. The CDR3 DNA reads as TGTGCCTGGAGTGTTCCGGGACAGGGGGGTAGGTTGCAGTACTTC. Its protein product is CAWSVPGQGGRLQYF.

This chain uses TRBV15 with TRBJ2-5, with D maybe TRBD1 (6 bases). Germline CDR1 and CDR2: LNHNV and YYDKDF (reference sequence). This CDR3 contains 15 residues. Trimming stripped 3 bases from V and 3 bases from J, with 14 bases between. Here the CDR3 reads CATSRDSVSKETQYF. For the CDR3, the DNA is TGTGCCACCAGCAGGGACAGTGTATCGAAAGAGACCCAGTACTTC.

The rearrangement joins TRBV7-9 to TRBJ2-7; D remains unclear. CDR1 is SEHNR, CDR2 FQNEAQ, per germline (reference sequence). The CDR3 consists of 15 residues. Trimming removed 4 bases from V and 6 bases from J, with 19 bases in between. The CDR3 sequence is CASSSETVSIVEQYF. The CDR3 region has the DNA TGTGCCAGCAGCTCTGAGACGGTGTCCATAGTCGAGCAGTACTTC.

The gene calls are TRBV5-1 and TRBJ2-7; 9 nucleotides line up with TRBD1. The CDR3 contains 15 residues. CDR1 and CDR2 from the germline V gene are SGHRS and YFSETQ. After removal of 1 base from V and 6 bases from J, the junction contained 8 bases not matched to a gene. The CDR3 bases are TGCGCCAGCAGCTTGACCGGGACAGGGCCCGTCGAGCAGTACTTC. Protein sequence: CASSLTGTGPVEQYF.

This clone was seen only a few times. The chain carries TRBV19 and TRBJ1-2, with a tentative D call TRBD1 (6 bases). The germline gives CDR1 LNHDA, CDR2 SQIVND (reference sequence). The CDR3 contains 15 residues. V was cut by 3 bases and J by 8 bases, with 19 bases left in between. The CDR3 DNA reads TGTGCCAGTAGTATGTATGTGGGGGGCTCGGAGGGCTACACCTTC. Its translation: CASSMYVGGSEGYTF.

CDR3 DNA: TGTGCCAGCAGTTTAGGGGGGGTATATGATGAGCAGTTCTTC. Translated, it gives CASSLGGVYDEQFF. V is TRBV27 and J is TRBJ2-1, with TRBD2 matching over 7 bases. V lost 2 bases to trimming and J lost 8 bases; unmatched junction nucleotides: 6. This CDR3 is 14 amino acids long. Germline CDR1 is MNHEY and CDR2 is SMNVEV (reference sequence).

This chain links TRBV5-4 with TRBJ1-1, with D possibly being TRBD1 (5 bases). This CDR3 contains 15 residues. Germline values: CDR1 SGHNT, CDR2 YYREEE (reference sequence). The ends were cut back, 4 bases at V and 4 bases at J, with 17 bases in the middle. The CDR3 is CASSTQTEVGTEAFF. The DNA of the CDR3 is TGTGCCAGCAGCACCCAGACAGAGGTGGGCACTGAAGCTTTCTTT.

This chain connects TRBV11-2 to TRBJ2-3; TRBD2 matches 12 bases. There are 17 residues in the CDR3. The germline CDR1 and CDR2 sequences are SGHAT and FQNNGV. V lost 5 bases, J lost 0 bases, and 6 bases stayed unmatched. CDR3 sequence (DNA): TGTGCCAGCAGCCTTGGACTAGCGGGGATTAGCACAGATACGCAGTATTTT. Protein product: CASSLGLAGISTDTQYF.

The chain has TRBV6-5 and TRBJ1-4; no clear D. Trimming took 5 bases from V and 4 from J, leaving 11 bases between them. The CDR3 sequence is 14 residues long. CDR1 MNHEY and CDR2 SVGAGI come from the germline V gene. The CDR3 is CASSPRQVNEKLFF. CDR3 nucleotide sequence: TGTGCCAGCAGTCCCCGGCAGGTTAATGAAAAACTGTTTTTT.